This entry lists 22 T cell receptor beta chains sequenced from one sample in a study of T cell repertoires in cytomegalovirus infection. TCRdb reprocessed the reads via MiXCR and lists one record per CDR3 protein. The sample includes 680,000 or so distinct CDR3 sequences, roughly 36% of them seen just once. Material: PBMCs. All receptors come from a human donor in good health (CMV status not recorded). Some clones in this sample may be carry-over from other donors' samples.

The sample holds a few counts of this clonotype. This rearrangement joins TRBV7-6 to TRBJ1-3; TRBD1 matches 7 bases. Germline trimming cut 2 bases from V and 3 bases from J; bases unmatched to any gene: 4. This CDR3 is built from 15 residues. Germline assignment: CDR1 SGHVS and CDR2 FNYEAQ. This CDR3 reads CASSLNRGYGNTIYF. The CDR3 nucleotides are TGTGCCAGCAGCTTAAACAGGGGCTATGGAAACACCATATATTTT.

The rearrangement uses TRBV18 and TRBJ2-5; 10 bases map to TRBD2. The J segment lost 0 bases and the V segment lost 1 base, leaving 5 bases of the junction unmatched. Germline CDR1 is KGHSH and CDR2 is LQKENI. This CDR3 is 17 amino acids long. The CDR3 DNA reads TGTGCCAGCTCACCACGAGGGACTAGCGAGGACCAAGAGACCCAGTACTTC. Encoded protein: CASSPRGTSEDQETQYF. The entire variable domain, with the rest obtained from reference TRBV18 and TRBJ2-5, is as follows: NAGVMQNPRHLVRRRGQEARLRCSPMKGHSHVYWYRQLPEEGLKFMVYLQKENIIDESGMPKERFSAEFPKEGPSILRIQQVVRGDSAAYFCASSPRGTSEDQETQYFGPGTRLLVL.

The chain links TRBV19 to TRBJ2-5; 12 positions match TRBD1. Trimming removed 4 bases from V and 7 bases from J; junction bases left unmatched: 19. Per the germline V gene, CDR1 is LNHDA and CDR2 is SQIVND (reference sequence). The CDR3 covers 19 residues. Here the CDR3 reads CASSTRWGQGAPGSWTQYF. The CDR3 nucleotides are TGTGCCAGTAGTACCCGGTGGGGACAGGGGGCCCCGGGGTCTTGGACCCAGTACTTC.

Here the CDR3 DNA reads TGCGCCAGCCGCGCCGGAACACCGACCTACGAGCAGTACTTC. The encoded protein is CASRAGTPTYEQYF. The J gene is TRBJ2-7, the V gene TRBV5-1; D remains unclear. The ends were cut back, 7 bases at V and 2 bases at J, with 16 bases in the middle. The germline V gene encodes CDR1 SGHRS and CDR2 YFSETQ. CDR3 length: 14 amino acids. Full variable domain (outside the CDR3, taken from reference TRBV5-1 and TRBJ2-7): KAGVTQTPRYLIKTRGQQVTLSCSPISGHRSVSWYQQTPGQGLQFLFEYFSETQRNKGNFPGRFSGRQFSNSRSEMNVSTLELGDSALYLCASRAGTPTYEQYFGPGTRLTVT.

This chain links TRBV14 with TRBJ1-3; D is uncertain. Looked up from germline, CDR1 is SGHDN and CDR2 is FVKESK. CDR3 length equals 12 residues. Trimming removed 6 bases from V and 8 bases from J, with 11 bases in between. DNA for the CDR3: TGTGCCAGCAGGTCAGGAGGTGACACCATATATTTT. It codes for CASRSGGDTIYF.

This clonotype was seen repeatedly, ten times or more. The chain recombines TRBV7-2 with TRBJ1-5; a possible D gene is TRBD1 (6 bases). The CDR3 totals 15 residues. Trimming cost V 3 bases and J 3 bases, with 12 bases left between them. In germline, CDR1 is SGHTA, CDR2 FQGNSA. The chain's CDR3 is CASSLGAGPNQPQHF. The CDR3 DNA reads as TGTGCCAGCAGCTTGGGGGCGGGCCCCAATCAGCCCCAGCATTTT.

This chain joins TRBV12-3 or TRBV12-4 and TRBJ2-1; D is unclear. The CDR3 runs 12 residues. The V end lost 3 bases, the J end lost 7 bases, and 7 bases lay between the germline ends. The CDR3, as DNA: TGTGCCAGCAGTTTCGGGTGGAATGAGCAGTTCTTC. This gives the protein CASSFGWNEQFF.

The chain couples TRBV5-6 to TRBJ1-2; 7 positions agree with TRBD1. The CDR3 has 13 amino acids. Germline V lookup: CDR1 SGHDT, CDR2 YYEEEE. Losses at the gene ends were 2 bases for V and 8 bases for J; bases not matched to a gene: 6. The CDR3 loop is CASSFVTGTGYTF. CDR3 DNA: TGTGCCAGCAGCTTCGTGACAGGGACAGGCTACACCTTC.

The V and J genes are TRBV2 and TRBJ1-5; 7 nucleotides match TRBD1. The junction had 4 bases not matched to a gene; V was cut back by 4 bases and J by 4 bases. The CDR3 covers 14 residues. CDR1 SNHLY and CDR2 FYNNEI come from the germline V gene. CDR3 sequence (DNA): TGTGCCAGCAGTGGACAGGGAGGGAATCAGCCCCAGCATTTT. Amino acid sequence: CASSGQGGNQPQHF.

This clonotype was seen a single time. This CDR3 is missing its conserved last phenylalanine or tryptophan, likely due to a read error. This chain uses TRBV28 with TRBJ2-1; TRBD2 aligns across 11 bases. The V gene end was trimmed by 7 bases and the J gene end by 6 bases; junction bases not matched to a gene: 5. In germline, CDR1 is MDHEN, CDR2 SYDVKM. This CDR3 is built from 14 residues. CDR3 in amino acids: CASKSGTSGNEQFL. In nucleotides, the CDR3 is TGTGCCAGCAAATCCGGGACTAGCGGCAATGAGCAGTTCTTA.

Of note for this clonotype: This clone may be a read error of a much larger clone one base away. The CDR3 nucleotides are TGTGCCAGCAGCTGCCAAACGGGGGTTACTGAAGCTTTCTTT. Translated, it gives CASSCQTGVTEAFF. The chain links TRBV7-6 to TRBJ1-1, with D tentatively TRBD1 (5 bases). Germline CDR1 and CDR2: SGHVS and FNYEAQ. V was trimmed by 4 bases and J by 5 bases, leaving 14 bases between them. This CDR3 spans 14 amino acids. The full variable domain, completed using reference TRBV7-6 and TRBJ1-1, is GAGVSQSPRYKVTKRGQDVALRCDPISGHVSLYWYRQALGQGPEFLTYFNYEAQQDKSGLPNDRFSAERPEGSISTLTIQRTEQRDSAMYRCASSCQTGVTEAFFGQGTRLTVV.

The gene calls are TRBV11-2 and TRBJ2-2, with a possible D match to TRBD2 (8 bases). V lost 5 bases and J 6 bases, leaving 16 bases between the germline ends. The CDR3 length is 15 residues. Germline assignment: CDR1 SGHAT and CDR2 FQNNGV. CDR3 region: CASSPGQRGSGELFF. Written as DNA, the CDR3 is TGTGCCAGCAGCCCGGGACAGCGGGGGTCCGGGGAGCTGTTTTTT. Full variable domain (remainder filled in from reference TRBV11-2 and TRBJ2-2): EAGVAQSPRYKIIEKRQSVAFWCNPISGHATLYWYQQILGQGPKLLIQFQNNGVVDDSQLPKDRFSAERLKGVDSTLKIQPAKLEDSAVYLCASSPGQRGSGELFFGEGSRLTVL.

V and J are TRBV5-1 and TRBJ1-4, with 9 positions matching TRBD1. The V segment lost 0 bases and the J segment 8 bases; nucleotides outside the gene matches: 5. CDR3 length: 15 amino acids. From germline, CDR1 is SGHRS and CDR2 YFSETQ. This CDR3 reads CASSLVGTGIEKLFF. Written as DNA, the CDR3 is TGCGCCAGCAGCTTGGTCGGGACAGGGATAGAAAAACTGTTTTTT.

In its sample, this clonotype was seen a few times. V gene TRBV19 combines with J gene TRBJ2-1; D gene unclear. Deletions cut 3 bases from V and 5 bases from J, with 8 bases between. Germline loops: CDR1 LNHDA, CDR2 SQIVND (reference sequence). The CDR3 totals 13 residues. The CDR3 nucleotides are TGTGCCAGTAGTATGTGGCAGGACAATGAGCAGTTCTTC. Encoded protein: CASSMWQDNEQFF.

This chain's CDR3 is CASSQGDRGDTEAFF. In DNA form, the CDR3 reads TGCGCCAGCAGCCAAGGGGACAGGGGGGACACTGAAGCTTTCTTT. The chain recombines TRBV4-1 with TRBJ1-1; 11 nucleotides agree with TRBD1. The CDR3 covers 15 residues. V shed 1 base and J 3 bases; nucleotides not matched to a gene: 1. Germline V gives CDR1 MGHRA, CDR2 YSYEKL.

In its sample, this clonotype was seen many times. V gene TRBV7-2 combines with J gene TRBJ1-4, with a tentative D call TRBD1 (5 bases). CDR3 length: 15 amino acids. Germline lookup yields CDR1 SGHTA and CDR2 FQGNSA. V lost 1 base and J 5 bases, leaving 11 bases between the germline ends. CDR3 coding DNA: TGTGCCAGCAGCTTAGTGTGGGGCAGCAATGAAAAACTGTTTTTT. It is translated as CASSLVWGSNEKLFF.

The J gene is TRBJ2-3, the V gene TRBV20-1; 8 bases map to TRBD2. Germline V gene lookup returns CDR1 DFQATT and CDR2 SNEGSKA (reference sequence). This CDR3 has 15 residues. V lost 4 bases, J lost 8 bases, and 14 bases stayed unmatched. Here the CDR3 reads CSAKSSGGLTATQYF. Written as DNA, the CDR3 is TGCAGTGCTAAGTCCAGCGGGGGCCTCACTGCTACGCAGTATTTT.

This chain connects TRBV20-1 to TRBJ2-5, with TRBD2 matching over 9 bases. The CDR3 loop spans 14 amino acids. The trim removed 6 bases at V and 5 bases at J, leaving 10 bases unmatched. Germline V gene data show CDR1 as DFQATT and CDR2 as SNEGSKA (reference sequence). CDR3 sequence reads: CSAPGTSMRETQYF. CDR3 DNA: TGCAGTGCCCCCGGGACTAGCATGAGGGAGACCCAGTACTTC.

CDR3 nucleotide sequence: TGTGCCAGCAGCCTGCAACAGGTGGCAACTGAAGCTTTCTTT. As protein: CASSLQQVATEAFF. The rearrangement uses TRBV7-9 and TRBJ1-1; D perhaps matches TRBD1 (5 bases). Germline V gene lookup returns CDR1 SEHNR and CDR2 FQNEAQ (reference sequence). This CDR3 contains 14 residues. The V end was cut by 5 bases, the J end by 5 bases, with 15 bases between. Together with reference TRBV7-9 and TRBJ1-1, the CDR3 gives the full variable domain: DTGVSQNPRHKITKRGQNVTFRCDPISEHNRLYWYRQTLGQGPEFLTYFQNEAQLEKSRLLSDRFSAERPKGSFSTLEIQRTEQGDSAMYLCASSLQQVATEAFFGQGTRLTVV.

The chain uses TRBV28 and TRBJ1-5, with D possibly TRBD1 on 6 matching bases. The germline V gene encodes CDR1 MDHEN and CDR2 SYDVKM. The CDR3 is made up of 12 amino acids. V dropped 11 bases and J dropped 1 base, with 9 bases sitting between them. DNA of the CDR3: TGTGCCTCAGGGACAAGCAATCAGCCCCAGCATTTT. Amino acid sequence: CASGTSNQPQHF.

The rearrangement joins TRBV12-3 or TRBV12-4 to TRBJ1-2, with TRBD1 identical over 8 bases. The CDR3 runs 16 residues. After removal of 0 bases from V and 4 bases from J, the junction contained 7 bases not matched to a gene. This CDR3 is CASSLATGGRGYGYTF. CDR3 nucleotide sequence: TGTGCCAGCAGTTTAGCCACAGGGGGTCGTGGCTATGGCTACACCTTC.

This clonotype showed up just once. CDR3 coding DNA: TGCAGTGCCCATTACAGGGTGGGTGGCTACACCTTC. Protein sequence: CSAHYRVGGYTF. The chain combines TRBV20-1 with TRBJ1-2; D perhaps matches TRBD1 (6 bases). This CDR3 comprises 12 residues. Trimming cost V 6 bases and J 7 bases, with 15 bases left between them. Germline CDR1 is DFQATT and CDR2 is SNEGSKA (reference sequence).